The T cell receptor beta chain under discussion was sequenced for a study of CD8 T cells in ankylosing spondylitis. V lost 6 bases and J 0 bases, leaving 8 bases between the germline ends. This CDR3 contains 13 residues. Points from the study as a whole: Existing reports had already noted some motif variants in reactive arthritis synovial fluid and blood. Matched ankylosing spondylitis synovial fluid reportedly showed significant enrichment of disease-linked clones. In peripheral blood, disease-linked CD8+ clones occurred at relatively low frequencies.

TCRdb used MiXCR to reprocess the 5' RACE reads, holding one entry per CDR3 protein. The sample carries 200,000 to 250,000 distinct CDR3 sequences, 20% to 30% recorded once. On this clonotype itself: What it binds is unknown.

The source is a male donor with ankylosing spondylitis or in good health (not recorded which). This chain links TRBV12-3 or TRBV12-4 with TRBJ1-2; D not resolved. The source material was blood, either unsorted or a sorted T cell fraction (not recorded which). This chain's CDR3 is CASRGRANYGYTF. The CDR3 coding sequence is TGTGCCAGCAGGGGCCGAGCTAACTATGGCTACACCTTC.